What follows describes a single TCR beta chain. Its matching antigen is unknown. The data belong to a study of T cells expressing NK-cell markers. Study results and limitations: In a group of about six donors, dominant NKG2C+ clonotypes represented 1.0-7.0% of CD8+ T cells. The CD3+CD56-NKG2C+ fraction was also led by these clonotypes in several donors.

This CDR3 contains 13 residues. From germline, CDR1 is KGHDR and CDR2 SFDVKD. TCRdb reprocessed the 5' RACE reads, keeping one entry per CDR3 protein, no DNA. This specimen shows about 390,000 distinct CDR3 sequences; the ten leading clones hold roughly a tenth. This clonotype was obtained from a woman in her forties or fifties in good health. This chain uses TRBV24-1 with TRBJ2-1; the TCRdb call, TRBD2, lacks DNA for checking. Sample: blood T cells: a sorted CD56 or NKG2C T cell subset, CD4+ or CD8+ T cells, or bulk PBMC T cells (not recorded which). The CDR3 reads CATSSRGRNEQFF.